This T cell receptor beta chain was profiled in a study of memory CD4+ T cells and cytomegalovirus serostatus. Study-wide background: This sample comes from healthy Belgian adults, 8 to 10 CMV seropositive, 20 to 25 seronegative.

Single viable CD3+CD4+CD8-CD45RO+ cells were sorted as the memory CD4+ T cells. Profiling relied on immunoSEQ multiplex PCR, and the TCRdb table lists in-frame clones only, not all of them. The sample records about 75,000 clones, about 78% being singletons. The V segment lost 2 bases and the J segment 0 bases; nucleotides outside the gene matches: 3. Looked up from germline, CDR1 is SGDLS and CDR2 is YYNGEE. This CDR3 is 17 amino acids long. To note about this clone: Its specificity is unknown.

Whole-study results and caveats: Suggested: most of the CMV-linked TCR signature lies in CD4+ memory cells. Of around 160 reported CMV TCRbeta sequences, just over 65 were found in memory CD4+ repertoires.

This clonotype was obtained from an adult in good health and CMV-seropositive. Material: memory CD4+ T cells from blood. The chain uses TRBV9 and TRBJ2-3; 13 nucleotides line up with TRBD2. DNA of the CDR3: TGTGCCAGCAGCGTTACTAGCGGGGGGGCGAGCACAGATACGCAGTATTTT. Encoded protein: CASSVTSGGASTDTQYF.